Presented here are 25 T cell receptor beta chains from one specimen sequenced in a study of blood T cell repertoires in COVID-19. Sequencing was performed with immunoSEQ multiplex PCR; in TCRdb, only in-frame clones are kept and a portion is missing. Here the sample spans roughly 200,000 clones, about 87% being singletons. The sequenced sample consisted of PBMCs or T cells enriched from blood (not recorded which). These receptors were collected from a woman in her thirties who had recovered from COVID-19.

The chain is built from TRBV14 and TRBJ2-7, with no clear D. Trimming cost V 3 bases and J 0 bases, with 12 bases left between them. Germline CDR1 reads SGHDN; CDR2 reads FVKESK. CDR3 length: 15 residues. The CDR3 sequence is CASSQRTGSSYEQYF. In DNA form, the CDR3 reads TGTGCCAGCAGCCAGAGAACGGGTAGCTCCTACGAGCAGTACTTC.

The rearrangement links TRBV4-2 to TRBJ2-7, with D possibly matching TRBD2 (5 bases). The CDR3 sequence is 14 residues long. The germline gives CDR1 LGHNA, CDR2 YNFKEQ. V was pared by 2 bases and J by 3 bases, with 11 bases between. The CDR3 DNA reads TGTGCCAGCAGCCAATCACCGGGGTACTACGAGCAGTACTTC. Translating gives CASSQSPGYYEQYF.

V is TRBV5-4 and J is TRBJ1-2; 10 nucleotides align to TRBD1. The CDR3 extends over 15 amino acids. J was trimmed by 4 bases and V by 0 bases; bases with no gene match: 3. Germline V gene data show CDR1 as SGHNT and CDR2 as YYREEE (reference sequence). The CDR3 loop is CASSLGDRGSYGYTF. In nucleotides, the CDR3 is TGTGCCAGCAGCTTGGGGGACAGGGGTAGCTATGGCTACACCTTC.

This clone was detected only once. The chain has TRBV5-4 and TRBJ1-1; TRBD1 aligns across 9 bases. V dropped 4 bases and J dropped 0; count of bases not matched to a gene: 4. The CDR3 runs 15 residues. Germline CDR1 reads SGHNT; CDR2 reads YYREEE (reference sequence). The CDR3 region is CASSPGQGMNTEAFF. CDR3 bases: TGTGCCAGCAGCCCCGGACAGGGGATGAACACTGAAGCTTTCTTT.

The J gene is TRBJ2-7, the V gene TRBV3-1 (or the pseudogene TRBV3-2), with 8 bases fitting TRBD2. Germline-derived CDR1 and CDR2 are LGHDT and YNNKEL (reference sequence). CDR3 size: 15 residues. The V and J ends lost 2 bases and 6 bases, in that order; junction bases with no gene match: 9. The DNA for the CDR3 is TGTGCCAGCAGCCAATCCCCGGGGGGGTGGTTCGAGCAGTACTTC. Residues: CASSQSPGGWFEQYF.

A single count supports this clone. The genes are TRBV4-2 and TRBJ2-7; 10 bases line up with TRBD1. Germline loops: CDR1 LGHNA, CDR2 YNFKEQ. The CDR3 loop spans 14 amino acids. Trimming at V came to 4 bases and at J to 3 bases, leaving 3 bases not matched to a gene. The CDR3 DNA follows: TGTGCCAGCAGCCCCGGGACAGGGGACTACGAGCAGTACTTC. Translating gives CASSPGTGDYEQYF.

The J gene is TRBJ2-3, the V gene TRBV6-5; 7 nucleotides match TRBD1. The junction had 5 bases not matched to a gene; V was cut back by 5 bases and J by 3 bases. From germline, CDR1 is MNHEY and CDR2 SVGAGI. This CDR3 contains 14 residues. CDR3 protein: CASSRQGITDTQYF. For the CDR3, the DNA is TGTGCCAGCAGTCGACAGGGAATAACAGATACGCAGTATTTT.

The chain employs TRBV18 and TRBJ2-2; D unresolved. CDR1 and CDR2 from the germline V gene are KGHSH and LQKENI. Trimming shortened V by 6 bases and J by 2 bases, and 13 bases separated the two germline ends. The CDR3 runs to 15 residues. The CDR3 region is CASSSSAVNTGELFF. DNA for the CDR3: TGTGCCAGCTCGTCTAGTGCAGTAAACACCGGGGAGCTGTTTTTT. Looking up the rest from reference TRBV18 and TRBJ2-2 gives the full variable domain: NAGVMQNPRHLVRRRGQEARLRCSPMKGHSHVYWYRQLPEEGLKFMVYLQKENIIDESGMPKERFSAEFPKEGPSILRIQQVVRGDSAAYFCASSSSAVNTGELFFGEGSRLTVL.

V and J are TRBV5-1 and TRBJ1-1, with a possible D match to TRBD1 (6 bases). This CDR3 is built from 12 residues. Germline V gene data show CDR1 as SGHRS and CDR2 as YFSETQ. V lost 5 bases and J lost 6, with 11 bases in between. The CDR3 here is CASRIDRSEAFF. CDR3 coding DNA: TGCGCCAGCAGAATCGACAGGTCTGAAGCTTTCTTT.

The sample holds a few counts of this clone. V is TRBV28 and J is TRBJ1-2; the match to TRBD1 covers 8 bases. Germline V CDR1 and CDR2: MDHEN, SYDVKM. Trimming removed 11 bases from V and 3 bases from J; junction bases left unmatched: 8. There are 13 residues in the CDR3. CDR3 sequence reads: CASLDRADYGYTF. CDR3 DNA: TGTGCCTCTTTGGACAGGGCTGACTATGGCTACACCTTC.

The chain is built from TRBV27 and TRBJ1-6, with 10 bases aligning to TRBD1. Trimming cost V 5 bases and J 0 bases; bases outside gene matches: 1. CDR3 length: 16 residues. Germline values: CDR1 MNHEY, CDR2 SMNVEV (reference sequence). The CDR3 nucleotides read TGTGCCAGCAGTCGGACAGGGGGCTCCTATAATTCACCCCTCCACTTT. As protein: CASSRTGGSYNSPLHF.

This clone occurred a few times. J is TRBJ2-1 and V is TRBV14; TRBD2 aligns across 12 bases. With V trimmed by 5 bases and J by 7 bases, 6 bases remained unmatched. Germline CDR1 and CDR2: SGHDN and FVKESK. The CDR3 sequence is 15 residues long. This chain's CDR3 is CASSKLAGGGNEQFF. Written as DNA, the CDR3 is TGTGCCAGCAGCAAACTAGCGGGGGGCGGTAATGAGCAGTTCTTC.

The gene calls are TRBV6-2 or TRBV6-3 and TRBJ2-7; D gene uncertain. Deletions cut 2 bases from V and 3 bases from J, with 8 bases between. CDR3 length equals 13 residues. CDR1 is MNHEY and CDR2 is SVGEGT in the germline V gene. Here the CDR3 reads CASSYRYNYEQYF. CDR3 coding DNA: TGTGCCAGCAGTTACAGATACAACTACGAGCAGTACTTC.

This chain links TRBV28 with TRBJ2-5; 9 bases align to TRBD1. From germline, CDR1 is MDHEN and CDR2 SYDVKM. The CDR3 extends over 16 amino acids. With V trimmed by 5 bases and J by 4 bases, 11 bases remained unmatched. This CDR3 is CASSPNRGPGLETQYF. DNA of the CDR3: TGTGCCAGCAGTCCCAACAGGGGGCCGGGGTTAGAGACCCAGTACTTC.

The chain couples TRBV5-8 to TRBJ1-1; 7 bases agree with TRBD1. Germline CDR1 is SGHTS and CDR2 is YDEGEE. Trimming took 0 bases from V and 0 from J; bases not matched to a gene: 8. CDR3 length: 17 amino acids. The CDR3 nucleotides read TGTGCCAGCAGCTTGGTACAGGGGAGAATATTGAACACTGAAGCTTTCTTT. Its protein is CASSLVQGRILNTEAFF.

The chain has TRBV4-3 and TRBJ2-2, with D perhaps TRBD2 (7 bases). The germline CDR1 and CDR2 sequences are LGHNA and YSLEER. The CDR3 runs to 13 residues. Trimming took off 11 bases at V and 3 bases at J, with 13 bases between the two ends. The CDR3 nucleotides are TGCGCCGGGGGGGACACCTACACCGGGGAGCTGTTTTTT. Translated, it gives CAGGDTYTGELFF.

Here the CDR3 DNA reads TGTGCCAGCAGCTTGGGGCTAGCGAAGTACCAAGAGACCCAGTACTTC. The encoded protein is CASSLGLAKYQETQYF. This chain uses TRBV5-8 with TRBJ2-5; the D gene is possibly TRBD2 (6 bases). The CDR3 has 16 residues. Trimming removed 0 bases at V and 0 bases at J, with 12 bases between. The germline V gene encodes CDR1 SGHTS and CDR2 YDEGEE.

The chain combines TRBV6-2 or TRBV6-3 with TRBJ2-5; D perhaps matches TRBD1 (6 bases). This CDR3 is built from 15 residues. Germline V gene data show CDR1 as MNHEY and CDR2 as SVGEGT. V lost 4 bases and J lost 3, with 15 bases in between. CDR3 bases: TGTGCCAGCAGTTTAAGGACAGTGGGTAAAGAGACCCAGTACTTC. Its translation is CASSLRTVGKETQYF.

This rearrangement joins TRBV6-5 to TRBJ2-5; the D gene is possibly TRBD1 (6 bases). The germline V and J ends were trimmed by 5 bases and 2 bases, with 15 bases remaining between them. CDR1 is MNHEY, CDR2 SVGAGI, per germline. The CDR3 loop spans 15 amino acids. The CDR3 coding sequence is TGTGCCAGCAGTACAGGGACACCCCCTCAAGAGACCCAGTACTTC. This translates into CASSTGTPPQETQYF.

V and J are TRBV19 and TRBJ2-3, with 8 bases fitting TRBD2. CDR3 length: 15 amino acids. After removal of 7 bases from V and 3 bases from J, the junction contained 9 bases not matched to a gene. Germline V gene lookup returns CDR1 LNHDA and CDR2 SQIVND (reference sequence). The DNA of the CDR3 is TGTGCCAGTACTCTCGGGGGGGCGCGGACAGATACGCAGTATTTT. Its protein is CASTLGGARTDTQYF.

The chain joins TRBV29-1 to TRBJ1-2; 10 bases agree with TRBD1. V lost 4 bases to trimming and J lost 3 bases; unmatched junction nucleotides: 5. CDR1 SQVTM and CDR2 ANQGSEA come from the germline V gene. There are 14 residues in the CDR3. CDR3 sequence (DNA): TGCAGCGTTGCACGGACAGGGGGGGACTATGGCTACACCTTC. It specifies CSVARTGGDYGYTF. Using reference TRBV29-1 and TRBJ1-2 for the parts outside the CDR3, the full variable domain is SAVISQKPSRDICQRGTSLTIQCQVDSQVTMMFWYRQQPGQSLTLIATANQGSEATYESGFVIDKFPISRPNLTFSTLTVSNMSPEDSSIYLCSVARTGGDYGYTFGSGTRLTVV.

This rearrangement joins TRBV29-1 to TRBJ1-1; perhaps TRBD1 as D (5 bases). The V and J ends lost 3 bases and 6 bases respectively, with 20 bases between them. The CDR3 is 15 amino acids. Germline loops: CDR1 SQVTM, CDR2 ANQGSEA. Here the CDR3 reads CSVDGGSLGVAEAFF. The CDR3 DNA follows: TGCAGCGTTGACGGGGGTTCCCTTGGGGTGGCTGAAGCTTTCTTT.

Concerning this clone itself: The junction departs from the called germline gene at one end, perhaps through a read error. This chain links TRBV3-1 (or the pseudogene TRBV3-2) with TRBJ1-1, with a weak D call TRBD1 (6 bases). From germline, CDR1 is LGHDT and CDR2 YNNKEL (reference sequence). The CDR3 is 16 amino acids. This CDR3 reads CASSQDWGEGFGTNNW. The CDR3 DNA follows: TGTGCCAGCAGCCAAGATTGGGGCGAGGGGTTCGGGACAAACAACTGG.

The chain combines TRBV5-4 with TRBJ2-3, with 9 bases fitting TRBD2. Germline lookup yields CDR1 SGHNT and CDR2 YYREEE (reference sequence). Trimming took 7 bases from V and 1 from J; bases not matched to a gene: 4. CDR3 size: 14 residues. CDR3 amino acids: CASGTSLRTDTQYF. For the CDR3, the DNA is TGTGCCAGCGGGACTAGCCTTCGCACAGATACGCAGTATTTT.

The chain links TRBV2 to TRBJ1-2; 8 positions agree with TRBD1. The CDR3 totals 13 residues. V shed 6 bases, J shed 1 base, and the junction held 1 base outside the gene matches. The germline V gene has CDR1 SNHLY and CDR2 FYNNEI. The CDR3 DNA reads TGTGCCAGCAGGACAGGGGTTAACTATGGCTACACCTTC. It specifies CASRTGVNYGYTF.